These T cell receptor beta chains were read from a single sample in a study of somatic mutations in cytotoxic T cells in rheumatoid arthritis. The table came from immunoSEQ multiplex PCR; TCRdb's copy has only in-frame clones and leaves some out. Among 14,000 or so clones listed, over 60% were seen once. Specimen: CD8+ T cells sorted from blood. The receptors derive from an adult with rheumatoid arthritis. The CDR3 runs from the conserved cysteine through the conserved F or W. The D gene is left open where the match is weak.

14 TRBV19 . CASSPFSLTDGYTF
14 TRBV27 . CASSLEGAGYEQYF
14 TRBV25-1 TRBD1 CASSRQGDHTEAFF
13 TRBV6-1 TRBD1 CASRSTGADTQYF
16 TRBV4-1 . CASSQDEGIGANVLTF
14 TRBV10-1 . CASSEKVEGTEAFF
15 TRBV7-7 . CASSLAPSASYEQYF
16 TRBV4-1 . CASSQDSGVGNQPQHF
15 TRBV7-9 . CASSLGQGSAGELFF
13 TRBV6-5 . CATGGQNSYEQYF
19 TRBV5-1 TRBD2 CASSLYAQGLAGTANEQFF
14 TRBV18 . CASSPPVDTGELFF
17 TRBV4-1 TRBD2 CASSQASGGGVAETQYF